This T cell receptor beta chain was identified during a study of CD8 T cells in Susac syndrome. CDR3 size: 14 residues. Trimming shortened V by 0 bases and J by 4 bases, and 9 bases separated the two germline ends. Germline V lookup: CDR1 SGDLS, CDR2 YYNGEE. After extraction with the RNeasy kit, 0.5 to 1 ug of the RNA was reverse transcribed using random hexamers. TCRdb re-called the immunoSEQ multiplex PCR reads through MiXCR, storing one row per CDR3 protein. The data show 150,000 or so distinct CDR3 sequences, with around 95% seen just once and 0.15% to 0.2% held by the top ten. Material: CD4+ T cells from PBMCs. The clonotype comes from a human donor with Susac syndrome. The J gene is TRBJ2-3, the V gene TRBV9; D is unresolved. The CDR3 DNA reads TGTGCCAGCAGCGTAGTGGCGGTGGCAGATACGCAGTATTTT. Amino acid sequence: CASSVVAVADTQYF.